The sequence of this T cell receptor (beta chain) was determined in a study of blood T cell repertoires in COVID-19. Study context: Italy, Spain and the United States were the sources of the convalescent and acute COVID-19 samples.

Data came from immunoSEQ multiplex PCR; TCRdb stores just in-frame clones and leaves some out. The sample contains under 350,000 clones, 83% of which appear only once. Germline-derived CDR1 and CDR2 are SGHRS and YFSETQ. This CDR3 spans 16 amino acids. J was trimmed by 3 bases and V by 7 bases; bases with no gene match: 15. The receptor comes from a woman between 50 and 59 years old who had recovered from COVID-19. The source material was peripheral blood. The gene calls are TRBV5-1 and TRBJ2-7; 8 bases match TRBD2. The CDR3 bases are TGCGCCAGCGCAATCGGGGGTAGCGGGGAAGGCTACGAGCAGTACTTC. Protein: CASAIGGSGEGYEQYF.